This T cell receptor beta chain was sequenced in a study of identical twins. On this clonotype: The antigen remains unidentified.

The ends lost 5 bases at V and 3 bases at J; junction bases unmatched: 8. The CDR3 consists of 15 residues. Findings and limits, study-wide: Because invariant MAIT and iNKT cells could be present, zero-insertion analyses could be partly confounded. Twins' surplus sharing was weaker for beta out-of-frame sequences.

A universal primer binding site was introduced by template switching. The final cDNA contained unique molecular identifiers. TCRdb fed the 5' RACE reads into MiXCR, producing one record per CDR3 protein. The sample lists some 590,000 distinct CDR3 sequences, just under 10% occurring once. The sample was also reused in another study, on yellow fever vaccine responses in identical twins.

Sequencing was done on a sample of PBMCs. The genes are TRBV12-3 or TRBV12-4 and TRBJ1-2; 8 bases map to TRBD1. The TCR comes from a woman under 30 in good health. The CDR3 coding sequence is TGTGCCAGCAGTAAGACAGGGGTCGGGGACTATGGCTACACCTTC. Protein sequence: CASSKTGVGDYGYTF.